This T cell receptor (beta chain) was retrieved from a study of OX40 agonist ivuxolimab in advanced cancers. About the study: The mean age was approximately 60 years, ranging from about 20 to 85, with more than 70% of participants male. Study findings and constraints: Certain nonresponders additionally had low normalized T-cell clonal expansion. Researchers report that CD8+ T cells had, on average, more expanded clones than CD4+. In the 0.1-3.0 mg/kg groups, partial responders showed among the lowest expansion.

The CDR3 runs to 16 residues. V lost 0 bases and J 1 base, leaving 13 bases between the germline ends. Germline values: CDR1 SGHRS, CDR2 YFSETQ. Assay: immunoSEQ multiplex PCR; the TCRdb copy retains only in-frame clones and omits some. The data hold about 79,000 clones, with about 90% observed a single time. Remarks on this clone: The antigen is not known.

The source is an adult with an advanced solid tumor such as melanoma, head and neck, liver or kidney cancer. Here the sequenced sample was CD4+ or CD8+ T cells sorted from blood, taken in a trial of the OX40 agonist ivuxolimab. The gene calls are TRBV5-1 and TRBJ1-1; D unclear. The CDR3 DNA is TGCGCCAGCAGCTTGGCTCCTTTTGCCGGGAACACTGAAGCTTTCTTT. Translating it yields CASSLAPFAGNTEAFF.